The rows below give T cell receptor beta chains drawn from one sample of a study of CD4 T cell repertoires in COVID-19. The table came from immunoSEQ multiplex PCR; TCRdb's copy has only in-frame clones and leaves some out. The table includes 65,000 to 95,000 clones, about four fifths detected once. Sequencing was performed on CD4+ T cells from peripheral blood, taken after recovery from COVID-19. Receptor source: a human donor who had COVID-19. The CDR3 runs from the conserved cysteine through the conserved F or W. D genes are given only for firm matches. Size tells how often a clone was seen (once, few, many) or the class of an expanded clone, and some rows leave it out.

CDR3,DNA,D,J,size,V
CASKGQGAGEQFF,TGTGCCAGCAAAGGACAGGGGGCTGGTGAGCAGTTCTTC,TRBD1,TRBJ2-1,-,TRBV25-1
CATSRGWSTEAFF,TGTGCCACCAGCAGAGGATGGAGCACTGAAGCTTTCTTT,-,TRBJ1-1,few,TRBV15
CASSINTGRTEAFF,TGTGCCAGTAGTATTAATACGGGGAGGACTGAAGCTTTCTTT,-,TRBJ1-1,-,TRBV19
CASSLTWTAEYGYTF,TGTGCCAGCAGTCTAACCTGGACAGCCGAGTATGGCTACACCTTC,-,TRBJ1-2,-,TRBV6-5
CSASVQGEFF,TGCAGTGCTAGCGTACAGGGGGAGTTCTTC,TRBD1,TRBJ2-1,-,TRBV20-1
CASSKPGSYEQYF,TGTGCCAGCAGCAAGCCGGGGTCGTACGAGCAGTACTTC,-,TRBJ2-7,-,TRBV21-1
CASSLGPGGLPQETQYF,TGTGCCAGCAGCTTAGGGCCCGGGGGGCTACCCCAAGAGACCCAGTACTTC,-,TRBJ2-5,-,TRBV7-6
CASSLAGAEKLFF,TGTGCCAGCAGCTTGGCAGGGGCGGAGAAACTGTTTTTT,-,TRBJ1-4,-,TRBV11-2
CASSLRREGSEQFF,TGTGCCAGCAGTTTACGGCGGGAGGGGTCCGAGCAGTTCTTC,TRBD2,TRBJ2-1,-,TRBV28
CASSRQGPTTYEQYF,TGTGCCAGCAGCCGACAGGGGCCCACGACCTACGAGCAGTACTTC,TRBD1,TRBJ2-7,-,TRBV5-6
CATSRDRGNQYGYTF,TGTGCCACCAGCAGAGATAGGGGGAACCAATATGGCTACACCTTC,-,TRBJ1-2,once,TRBV15
CATSRDRSLPQYF,TGTGCCACCAGCAGGGACCGTTCCTTGCCCCAGTACTTC,-,TRBJ2-5,-,TRBV15
CASSFPDSRGTQYF,TGTGCCAGCAGTTTCCCGGACTCTCGAGGGACCCAGTACTTC,-,TRBJ2-5,-,TRBV6-2/TRBV6-3
CASSQIQLYGDTQYF,TGCGCCAGCAGCCAGATTCAACTGTATGGGGATACGCAGTATTTT,-,TRBJ2-3,-,TRBV4-1
CSAPQRETQYF,TGCAGTGCTCCCCAAAGAGAGACCCAGTACTTC,-,TRBJ2-5,-,TRBV20-1
CASSQGLARVETQYF,TGTGCCAGCAGCCAGGGACTAGCCCGAGTAGAGACCCAGTACTTC,TRBD2,TRBJ2-5,-,TRBV14
CASSPTSGQGLTEAFF,TGTGCCAGCAGCCCAACCTCAGGACAGGGGCTCACTGAAGCTTTCTTT,TRBD1,TRBJ1-1,once,TRBV7-6
CASSPGLQTNEKLFF,TGTGCCAGCTCACCAGGGTTGCAAACTAATGAAAAACTGTTTTTT,-,TRBJ1-4,-,TRBV18
CASSQEAVYTEAFF,TGTGCCAGCAGTCAGGAGGCCGTCTACACTGAAGCTTTCTTT,-,TRBJ1-1,-,TRBV5-5
CASWDRRNANTGELFF,TGTGCCAGTTGGGATCGGCGGAACGCGAACACCGGGGAGCTGTTTTTT,-,TRBJ2-2,few,TRBV7-8
CSVSRGNTGELFF,TGCAGCGTTTCCAGGGGGAACACCGGGGAGCTGTTTTTT,-,TRBJ2-2,-,TRBV29-1
CATSDSRDRGETQYF,TGTGCCACCAGTGATTCCCGGGACAGGGGGGAGACCCAGTACTTC,TRBD1,TRBJ2-5,-,TRBV24-1
CASRVSGTGELFF,TGTGCCAGTAGAGTTAGCGGAACCGGGGAGCTGTTTTTT,-,TRBJ2-2,-,TRBV6-6
CASNSLQGFLSSPLHF,TGTGCCAGCAATTCTCTACAGGGGTTTTTATCCTCACCCCTCCACTTT,TRBD1,TRBJ1-6,-,TRBV19
CAISESRGGGHNEKLFF,TGTGCCATCAGTGAGTCGAGAGGGGGGGGCCATAATGAAAAACTGTTTTTT,-,TRBJ1-4,few,TRBV10-3
CASSLGLGNNEKLFF,TGTGCCAGCAGCTTAGGACTAGGGAATAATGAAAAACTGTTTTTT,-,TRBJ1-4,-,TRBV7-7
CASSLRDGPEGTQYF,TGTGCCAGCAGCTTAAGAGATGGGCCCGAGGGCACGCAGTATTTT,-,TRBJ2-3,-,TRBV11-3